The next 21 T cell receptor beta chains were all read from a single sample in a study of T cells in Graves' hyperthyroidism and ophthalmopathy. It was RNA transcripts that yielded the amplified TCR beta CDR3 regions. A first-round RT-PCR of the TCR CDR3 used the HTBI primer set. TCRdb redid the calling of the multiplex PCR reads with MiXCR, one entry per CDR3 protein. The sample shows 750,000 to 950,000 distinct CDR3 sequences, 38% of them seen only once. Sequenced material: blood. All receptors come from a young man with Graves' hyperthyroidism.

This clonotype was observed many times. The rearrangement uses TRBV7-9 and TRBJ1-2, with no clear D. CDR1 is SEHNR and CDR2 is FQNEAQ in the germline V gene (reference sequence). Trimming cost V 4 bases and J 4 bases, with 16 bases left between them. This CDR3 contains 15 residues. CDR3 sequence (DNA): TGTGCCAGCAGCTCTACCTTCGACCCCCCCTATGGCTACACCTTC. This encodes CASSSTFDPPYGYTF.

In this sample, this clonotype turned up a few times. The J gene is TRBJ1-2, the V gene TRBV6-6; possible D gene TRBD1, 5 bases. Per the germline V gene, CDR1 is MNHNY and CDR2 is SVGAGI (reference sequence). This CDR3 is built from 13 residues. Deletions cut 7 bases from V and 6 bases from J, with 15 bases between. CDR3 region: CASTSGGSDGYTF. The CDR3 region has the DNA TGTGCCAGCACTTCGGGGGGGTCCGATGGCTACACCTTC.

The gene calls are TRBV7-9 and TRBJ2-7, with D unclear. CDR3 length: 12 residues. The germline gives CDR1 SEHNR, CDR2 FQNEAQ (reference sequence). Trimming left V 5 bases short and J 3 bases short, with 8 bases between. CDR3 DNA sequence: TGTGCCAGCAGCGGTTGGGGCTACGAGCAGTACTTC. Its translation: CASSGWGYEQYF.

This clonotype was detected many times. The chain combines TRBV27 with TRBJ1-2; D gene unclear. V lost 5 bases and J 7 bases, leaving 8 bases between the germline ends. This CDR3 has 11 amino acids. Germline V lookup: CDR1 MNHEY, CDR2 SMNVEV (reference sequence). The CDR3 loop reads CASSPGRGYTF. CDR3 nucleotides: TGTGCCAGCAGTCCAGGACGTGGCTACACCTTC.

The chain combines TRBV7-8 with TRBJ1-6; TRBD1 is a possible D gene (6 bases). This CDR3 is 13 amino acids long. Germline CDR1 SGHVS, CDR2 FQNEAQ. The ends were cut back, 8 bases at V and 11 bases at J, with 16 bases in the middle. The CDR3 sequence: CASPEQGFAPLHF. The CDR3 region has the DNA TGTGCCAGCCCCGAACAGGGTTTCGCACCCCTCCACTTT.

The chain employs TRBV10-3 and TRBJ1-1, with TRBD1 as a possible D gene (5 bases). Germline V gene data show CDR1 as ENHRY and CDR2 as SYGVKD. CDR3 length: 13 residues. V was trimmed by 10 bases and J by 5 bases, leaving 17 bases between them. CDR3 nucleotides: TGTGCCAGCACCCAAGCCGGGGGAACTGAAGCTTTCTTT. Translated: CASTQAGGTEAFF.

The chain is built from TRBV29-1 and TRBJ2-2; 11 nucleotides match TRBD2. Germline V gene data show CDR1 as SQVTM and CDR2 as ANQGSEA. With V trimmed by 7 bases and J by 3 bases, 4 bases remained unmatched. This CDR3 comprises 14 residues. CDR3 DNA: TGCAGCGCCCTAGCGGGAGGATACACCGGGGAGCTGTTTTTT. Residues: CSALAGGYTGELFF.

This clonotype has only one observation. The rearrangement joins TRBV25-1 to TRBJ1-4; 8 nucleotides line up with TRBD1. The CDR3 totals 15 residues. CDR1 is MGHDK, CDR2 SYGVNS, per germline. V lost 8 bases, J lost 0 bases, and 5 bases stayed unmatched. DNA of the CDR3: TGTGCCAGCTCGGGACAGGAAACAACTAATGAAAAACTGTTTTTT. Protein: CASSGQETTNEKLFF.

Only one count was recorded for this clonotype. The CDR3 is CASGPGEAKETQYF. In DNA form, the CDR3 reads TGCGCCAGCGGGCCCGGGGAGGCCAAAGAGACCCAGTACTTC. This sequence joins TRBV5-1 and TRBJ2-5; possible D gene TRBD2, 6 bases. Trimming took 7 bases from V and 3 from J, leaving 16 bases between them. This CDR3 contains 14 residues. Germline V CDR1 and CDR2: SGHRS, YFSETQ.

This clonotype was detected many times. The chain recombines TRBV7-2 with TRBJ2-7; possible D gene TRBD2, 7 bases. The CDR3 loop spans 12 amino acids. CDR1 is SGHTA, CDR2 FQGNSA, per germline. Trimming shortened V by 4 bases and J by 7 bases, and 11 bases separated the two germline ends. The CDR3 nucleotides are TGTGCCAGCAGCTGGGGGGGCGGAGAGCAGTACTTC. Amino acids: CASSWGGGEQYF.

This clonotype was recorded a few times. V is TRBV20-1 and J is TRBJ1-4; 8 bases align to TRBD1. CDR1 and CDR2 (germline): DFQATT, SNEGSKA (reference sequence). The CDR3 totals 15 residues. V lost 6 bases, J lost 6 bases, and 12 bases stayed unmatched. CDR3 protein: CSAYVPGQGYEKLFF. CDR3 DNA sequence: TGCAGTGCCTACGTCCCCGGACAGGGTTATGAAAAACTGTTTTTT.

There are a few counts of this clonotype. The chain combines TRBV5-4 with TRBJ2-5; the match to TRBD1 covers 9 bases. CDR1 is SGHNT and CDR2 is YYREEE in the germline V gene (reference sequence). V shed 4 bases and J 5 bases; nucleotides not matched to a gene: 12. This CDR3 contains 16 residues. DNA for the CDR3: TGTGCCAGCAGCGCCACCGGGACAGGGTTCGGGGAGACCCAGTACTTC. Encoded protein: CASSATGTGFGETQYF.

This clonotype occurred a few times. V gene TRBV10-3 combines with J gene TRBJ2-7, with 10 bases matching TRBD1. This CDR3 is 15 amino acids long. With 4 bases clipped from V and 5 bases from J, the junction kept 8 bases outside the gene matches. Per germline, CDR1 ENHRY and CDR2 SYGVKD. CDR3 coding DNA: TGTGCCATCAGTGGCCGGGACAGGGGTCGCCACGAGCAGTACTTC. Its protein product is CAISGRDRGRHEQYF.

This clonotype has just a few counts. Here the CDR3 reads CASSPSRERGPPQHF. DNA of the CDR3: TGTGCCAGCAGCCCCAGTCGGGAGAGGGGGCCGCCCCAGCATTTT. The V gene is TRBV7-2, the J gene TRBJ1-5; 7 nucleotides agree with TRBD1. The CDR3 is 15 amino acids. Germline V gene data show CDR1 as SGHTA and CDR2 as FQGNSA. V lost 5 bases and J lost 9; bases outside the gene matches: 13.

The chain carries TRBV12-3 or TRBV12-4 and TRBJ2-2; D may match TRBD1 or TRBD2 (6 bases each). Trimming stripped 5 bases from V and 6 bases from J, with 19 bases between. The CDR3 has 16 amino acids. The DNA for the CDR3 is TGTGCCAGCAGTCTCCCCGAGGGGGGCTTCTCCGGGGAGCTGTTTTTT. It encodes CASSLPEGGFSGELFF.

Many counts were recorded for this clonotype. The chain uses TRBV6-1 and TRBJ1-5; a possible D gene is TRBD1 (6 bases). Germline CDR1 reads MNHNS; CDR2 reads SASEGT. The CDR3 totals 14 residues. V was pared by 2 bases and J by 7 bases, with 12 bases between. CDR3 coding DNA: TGTGCCAGCAGTGAACGATACAGGGTCCAGCCCCAGCATTTT. Translating gives CASSERYRVQPQHF.

There are a few counts of this clonotype. This rearrangement joins TRBV9 to TRBJ1-1; no definite D call. Germline values: CDR1 SGDLS, CDR2 YYNGEE. The CDR3 loop spans 16 amino acids. V lost 4 bases, J lost 1 base, and 17 bases lay in between. The CDR3, as DNA: TGTGCCAGCAGCCGTTCTGAGGCGGCTCAGAACACTGAAGCTTTCTTT. Its translation is CASSRSEAAQNTEAFF.

V gene TRBV6-1 combines with J gene TRBJ2-7; D unclear. Looked up from germline, CDR1 is MNHNS and CDR2 is SASEGT. V lost 6 bases, J lost 4 bases, and 10 bases lay in between. The CDR3 consists of 12 residues. The CDR3 sequence is CASRRREYEQYF. The DNA of the CDR3 is TGTGCCAGCAGGAGAAGGGAATACGAGCAGTACTTC.

This clonotype showed up many times. V is TRBV4-1 and J is TRBJ2-5, with D unresolved. The CDR3 extends over 13 amino acids. Germline V gives CDR1 MGHRA, CDR2 YSYEKL. V lost 6 bases to trimming and J lost 0 bases, with 8 bases between them. The CDR3 nucleotides are TGCGCCAGCAGTGAACAGTACCAAGAGACCCAGTACTTC. As protein: CASSEQYQETQYF.

In this sample, this clonotype turned up once. J is TRBJ1-1 and V is TRBV7-9, with 12 bases aligning to TRBD1. Per germline, CDR1 SEHNR and CDR2 FQNEAQ (reference sequence). The CDR3 is 19 amino acids. V gave up 4 bases and J gave up 5 bases; unmatched junction bases: 17. The CDR3 DNA is TGTGCCAGCAGCTCACAGATCCGGGACAGGGGGCACGGGAGGACTGAAGCTTTCTTT. Its translation: CASSSQIRDRGHGRTEAFF.

On this clonotype: This may stem from a read error, because a much larger clone lies one nucleotide away. The rearrangement uses TRBV14 and TRBJ1-4; D is ambiguous. Germline-derived CDR1 and CDR2 are SGHDN and FVKESK. This CDR3 is 13 amino acids long. Here the CDR3 reads CVSSQDRGGKLFF. The CDR3 DNA reads as TGTGTCAGCAGCCAAGATCGAGGCGGAAAACTGTTTTTT.